This section outlines one T cell receptor (beta chain) sequence together with its context. Its antigen is currently unknown. A read error may account for a junction end that differs from germline. The sample originates from a study of T-cell memory formation after mild COVID-19. Study-level findings and limits: Pre-infection memory carried some responding clones, suggesting that cross-reactive memory joined. Researchers could not confirm that second-wave clones peaking on day 37 targeted SARS-CoV-2. Contracting clones from day 15 to 85 had balanced CD4/CD8; later expanders favoured CD4+.

This CDR3 comprises 15 residues. CDR1 MGHRA and CDR2 YSYEKL come from the germline V gene. UMIs and sample barcodes were carried by the TCR alpha and TCR beta cDNA libraries that 5'RACE produced using constant-segment primers. TCRdb processed the 5' RACE reads anew with MiXCR; each CDR3 protein has one entry. Among about 280,000 distinct CDR3 sequences, 7% to 10% were seen once, and the ten largest hold about 20%. The TCR comes from a man aged 18-30 years who had mild COVID-19 (a few samples of this study predate the infection). Cell type and time point are not known. The genes are TRBV4-1 and TRBJ1-2, with a possible D match to TRBD1 (6 bases). Sequenced input: PBMCs or a T cell subset sorted from them (not recorded which). The CDR3 region is CASSQGTDSNYGYTF. CDR3 nucleotides: TGCGCCAGCAGCCAAGGGACGGACAGTAACTATGGATACACCTTC.